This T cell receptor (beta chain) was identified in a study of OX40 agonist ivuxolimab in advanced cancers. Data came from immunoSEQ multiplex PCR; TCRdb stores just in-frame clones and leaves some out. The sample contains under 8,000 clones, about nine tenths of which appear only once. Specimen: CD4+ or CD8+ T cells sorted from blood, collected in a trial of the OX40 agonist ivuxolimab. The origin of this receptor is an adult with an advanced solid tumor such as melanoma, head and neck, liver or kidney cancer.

The DNA for the CDR3 is TGTGCCAGCAGCGGACTGCTCCTAGCGGTCTCCTACGAGCAGTACTTC. This codes for CASSGLLLAVSYEQYF. This chain connects TRBV9 to TRBJ2-7; TRBD2 agrees at 7 bases. Germline CDR1 and CDR2: SGDLS and YYNGEE. This CDR3 is built from 16 residues. The ends lost 3 bases at V and 0 bases at J; junction bases unmatched: 9.